This entry is about one TCR beta chain. This clonotype was seen more than once but under ten times. What antigen it recognizes has not been identified. No base qualities exist here, and no much larger clone lies one base off it. This record belongs to a study of regulatory T cells in long-lasting Graves disease (dated by TCRdb to 2020 to 2022). Context from the whole study: In the newly diagnosed Graves' disease group, patients had been taking antithyroid drugs for less than 3 months. Patients with persistent Graves' disease were compared with patients with newly diagnosed Graves' disease using TCR sequencing and RNA sequencing of peripheral blood. The study was conducted in China and was registered as a clinical trial. A total of 33 samples underwent TCR sequencing, from 13 patients with persistent Graves' disease and 20 or so patients with newly diagnosed Graves' disease. General conclusions and limits of the study: TRBV28, TRBJ1-2 and TRBJ2-5 were preferentially used in persistent disease, while TRBV20-1 and TRBJ2-1 were favored in newly diagnosed disease. Only peripheral blood was studied, because thyroid tissue, the primary lesion, was inaccessible. The authors noted that the small sample size was a limitation that may lower accuracy. Lower TCR Shannon entropy and fewer highly expanded clones were observed in persistent Graves' disease patients than in newly diagnosed patients, which suggested clonal expansion. Sequencing and analysis were limited to the TCR beta chain. Patients with persistent disease shared more public clonotypes (around 3,000) than newly diagnosed patients did (nearly 1,000).

Libraries came from multiplex PCR. Instrument on record: Illumina HiSeq 4000. CDR3 regions were amplified by Arm-PCR with iRepertoire HTBI primers to construct TCR beta libraries. Before sequencing, the PCR products underwent gel purification. On the authors' methods: Gene usage analysis of CDR3 amino acid clonotypes used the approximately 62 TRBV and 11 to 15 TRBJ segments found across samples. COPE and FqMerger were used to merge filtered high-quality paired reads into contigs. BLAST was used to align contigs to IMGT TRBV, TRBD and TRBJ reference genes, and CDR3 was defined according to IMGT. Any clonotype with a frequency above 0.1% was classified as a highly expanded clone. Shannon entropy served as the measure of repertoire diversity, while the Gini coefficient captured V-J evenness. Public clonotypes were defined as clonotypes shared by more than one individual. The public reads were reprocessed in TCRdb via fastp at Q25 and MiXCR, keeping in-frame beta chains. For every CDR3 protein sequence, its rows merge into one entry that carries the most common genes and DNA. The V and J calls and clone size are TCRdb's, not the authors'. For this sample there are 450,000 to 650,000 distinct CDR3 sequences; around 16% appear just once. The top ten hold around 25% of the sample.

The CDR3 holds 15 amino acids from the cysteine to the phenylalanine. The sequence is cut down to CDR3 DNA, 45 bases in frame from base 1. CDR1 and CDR2 (MGHRA, YSYEKL) derive from the germline V gene. V is reduced by 0 bases and J by 3 bases, leaving a spacing of 11 bases between them. The time point label for this specimen denotes: newly diagnosed GD, antithyroid drugs for less than 3 months. For both TCR sequencing and RNA sequencing, RNA was extracted from PBMCs in TRIzol. The diagnosis of Graves' disease followed American Thyroid Association guidelines. Patients were recruited from an endocrinology department in Xi'an, China. From each patient, around 9 milliliters of peripheral blood was collected into an EDTA anticoagulant tube. Ficoll Paque Plus density gradient separation was used to isolate PBMCs, and no further T cell sorting was performed. An Agilent 2100 Bioanalyzer and agarose gel were used to assess RNA quality, and a NanoDrop 2000 was used to measure RNA concentration.

This sample also appeared in a second study, on T cells in Graves' hyperthyroidism and ophthalmopathy. The second investigation adds: A patient counted as having stable Graves' hyperthyroidism if no progression to ophthalmopathy occurred over 18 months of follow-up. The hyperthyroidism patients were between 18 and 65 years old and newly diagnosed, with a disease duration of less than 2 months. Exclusion was applied to patients with uncontrolled infections, other autoimmune diseases, pregnancy or lactation. Clinical symptoms, serum thyroxine and TRAb, thyroid ultrasound, and orbital computed tomography formed the basis for the diagnoses. For the first round of RT-PCR on the TCR CDR3, the HTBI primer set was used together with the Qiagen OneStep RT-PCR kit. Blood samples also contained most of the expanded thyroid clonotypes (frequency above 0.001), which suggests that blood repertoires may reflect thyroid immune responses. Ophthalmopathy was separated from stable hyperthyroidism by a 13 V-J signature model, with approximately 86% sensitivity and 81% to 82% specificity obtained in cross-validation and 80%/75% obtained in testing. In validation, the model predicted progression to ophthalmopathy a median of roughly 6.5 months before onset, with roughly 71% sensitivity and roughly 73% specificity. To identify distinguishing TCR V-J signatures, a discovery cohort of around 100 patients was used, comprising some 43 with Graves' ophthalmopathy and some 60 with stable Graves' hyperthyroidism. Prospective prediction of ophthalmopathy was tested in an independent validation cohort consisting of 18 hyperthyroidism patients and more than 15 patients who later progressed to ophthalmopathy. The 75 to 100 discovery patients were randomly split 7:3 into training and test sets. The study also compared thyroid tissue and blood T-cell repertoires from more than five Graves' hyperthyroidism patients. After sampling, hyperthyroidism patients received methimazole starting at 30 mg daily, and ophthalmopathy patients received high-dose intravenous methylprednisolone. Libraries were constructed in a second round of multiplex PCR, after which size selection and purification were carried out. Sequencing of the libraries was done on an Illumina HiSeq2000 using paired-end 100 bp reads. SOAPnuke was used to process the raw data, throwing out any read that contained adapters or uncalled bases, had a mean Phred below 15, or lacked an exact constant-primer or identifier match. COPE v1.2.5 was used to merge the high-quality paired reads, and each unique nucleotide sequence was defined as a clonotype. MiTCR v1.1 was used to align the clonotypes against IMGT TRBV, TRBD and TRBJ reference segments. Analysis was restricted to V-J combinations with a frequency above 0.0001, which covered just over 98% of repertoires. A TCS score was defined as the ratio between F50 (clonal expansion) and ExV (chaos), using BLOSUM62-based TCRdist between CDR3 peptides within each V-J. Welch's t-statistics and random forest reduced roughly 540 V-J features to under 15, which were used in a naive Bayes classifier (R e1071). Sample size was not statistically predetermined, and blinding of investigators to group allocation was not performed. The paper reports TCR Vbeta CDR3 sequencing of about 140 peripheral blood samples: fewer than 50 ophthalmopathy, about 75 hyperthyroidism and approximately 17 progressor patients.

The sequence was collected from a woman aged 40-60 years with Graves disease. Donor details come from another sample of the same person, matched by shared clones. Material: peripheral blood mononuclear cells (PBMCs), obtained at new diagnosis, from a patient treated with antithyroid drugs. This chain joins TRBV4-1 to TRBJ1-1, with no reliable assignment of the D segment. The nucleotides are TGCGCCAGCAGCCAAGATAGTCGAGATTACACTGAAGCTTTCTTT. This gives the protein CASSQDSRDYTEAFF.